The 9 T cell receptor beta chains presented below share a single source sample, sequenced in a study of blood T cell repertoires in COVID-19. TCRdb keeps only in-frame clones here, not all; method: immunoSEQ multiplex PCR. The sample yields 200,000 to 250,000 clones, 70% to 90% seen once. The material sequenced was peripheral blood. The receptors stem from a human donor in a cohort sampled during active COVID-19.

V and J are TRBV29-1 and TRBJ1-2; TRBD1 is a possible D gene (5 bases). Per germline, CDR1 SQVTM and CDR2 ANQGSEA. With 7 bases removed from V and 4 bases from J, the gap between germline ends came to 19 bases. The CDR3 has 14 amino acids. CDR3 coding DNA: TGCAGCGCGAGTGCCGGGGGGGTGGCCTATGGCTACACCTTC. Amino acids: CSASAGGVAYGYTF.

This clone was counted once. The gene calls are TRBV15 and TRBJ2-7, with D tentatively TRBD2 (7 bases). Germline lookup yields CDR1 LNHNV and CDR2 YYDKDF (reference sequence). This CDR3 spans 15 amino acids. Trimming took off 0 bases at V and 6 bases at J, with 15 bases between the two ends. CDR3 sequence (DNA): TGTGCCACCAGCAGAGACCGGAGGGGGGAGGGCGAGCAGTACTTC. It yields the protein CATSRDRRGEGEQYF.

This clone was seen a few times. V is TRBV7-2 and J is TRBJ1-1, with a possible D match to TRBD1 (5 bases). This CDR3 is 13 amino acids long. Per the germline V gene, CDR1 is SGHTA and CDR2 is FQGNSA. The V gene lost 3 bases and the J gene lost 8 bases, with 13 bases spanning the gap. For the CDR3, the DNA is TGTGCCAGCAGCTTCTCCTGGGGCAGCGAAGCTTTCTTT. It is translated as CASSFSWGSEAFF.

V usage is TRBV11-3 and J usage is TRBJ2-1; 13 bases match TRBD2. Per germline, CDR1 SGHNT and CDR2 YENEEA. Unmatched junction bases numbered 6, after V lost 4 bases and J lost 9 bases. The CDR3 covers 15 residues. CDR3 protein: CASSSTSGRAPEQFF. The CDR3 DNA sequence: TGTGCCAGCAGCTCCACTAGCGGGAGGGCCCCTGAGCAGTTCTTC.

Of note for this clone: The germline gene is not matched at one end of the junction; a read error may be the cause. This rearrangement joins TRBV28 to TRBJ2-3, with TRBD2 matching over 11 bases. Germline V gives CDR1 MDHEN, CDR2 SYDVKM. The CDR3 is 11 amino acids. CDR3 sequence: CASTEGLAVHF. For the CDR3, the DNA is TGTGCCAGCACTGAGGGACTAGCGGTACATTTT.

The chain has TRBV5-1 and TRBJ2-2; 12 bases match TRBD2. CDR3 size: 17 residues. The germline V gene encodes CDR1 SGHRS and CDR2 YFSETQ. With 0 bases clipped from V and 6 bases from J, the junction kept 6 bases outside the gene matches. This chain's CDR3 is CASSLVGLAGEAGELFF. The CDR3, as DNA: TGCGCCAGCAGCTTGGTGGGACTAGCGGGTGAGGCCGGGGAGCTGTTTTTT.

Here the CDR3 reads CASSYPGAGGKNEQFF. The CDR3 DNA follows: TGTGCCAGCAGCTACCCCGGGGCGGGGGGGAAGAATGAGCAGTTCTTC. This rearrangement joins TRBV7-3 to TRBJ2-1; 9 nucleotides align to TRBD2. From germline, CDR1 is SGHTA and CDR2 FQGTGA. The ends lost 4 bases at V and 7 bases at J; junction bases unmatched: 11. This CDR3 is 16 amino acids long.

The rearrangement uses TRBV10-3 and TRBJ1-2; 7 bases agree with TRBD1. With V trimmed by 5 bases and J by 6 bases, 6 bases remained unmatched. The CDR3 totals 13 residues. CDR1 ENHRY and CDR2 SYGVKD come from the germline V gene. CDR3 sequence (DNA): TGTGCCATCAGTTACCAGGGGGGTGATGGCTACACCTTC. Its protein is CAISYQGGDGYTF.

In this sample, this clone turned up a few times. The chain is built from TRBV4-2 and TRBJ1-5, with D perhaps matching TRBD1 (5 bases). Trimming stripped 0 bases from V and 4 bases from J, with 13 bases between. Germline values: CDR1 LGHNA, CDR2 YNFKEQ. The length of the CDR3 is 16 residues. The CDR3 region is CASSQDPYGGNQPQHF. The CDR3 DNA reads TGTGCCAGCAGCCAAGACCCATACGGGGGGAATCAGCCCCAGCATTTT.